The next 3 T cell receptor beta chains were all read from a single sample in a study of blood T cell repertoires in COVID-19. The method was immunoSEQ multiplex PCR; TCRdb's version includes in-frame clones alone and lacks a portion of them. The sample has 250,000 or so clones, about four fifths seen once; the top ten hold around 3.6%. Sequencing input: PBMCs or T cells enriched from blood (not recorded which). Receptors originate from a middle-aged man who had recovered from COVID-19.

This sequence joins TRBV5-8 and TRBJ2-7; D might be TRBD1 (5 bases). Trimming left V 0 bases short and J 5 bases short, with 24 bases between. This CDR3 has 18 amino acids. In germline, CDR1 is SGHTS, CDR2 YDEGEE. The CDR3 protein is CASSLGGAAGLRPDEQYF. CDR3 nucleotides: TGTGCCAGCAGCTTGGGGGGTGCGGCAGGGCTCCGTCCGGACGAGCAGTACTTC.

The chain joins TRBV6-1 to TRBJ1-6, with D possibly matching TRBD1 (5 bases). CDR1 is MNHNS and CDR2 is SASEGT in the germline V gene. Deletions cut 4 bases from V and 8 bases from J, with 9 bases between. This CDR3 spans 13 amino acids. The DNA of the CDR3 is TGTGCCAGCAGTGCCCCAGGGTATTCACCCCTCCACTTT. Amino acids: CASSAPGYSPLHF.

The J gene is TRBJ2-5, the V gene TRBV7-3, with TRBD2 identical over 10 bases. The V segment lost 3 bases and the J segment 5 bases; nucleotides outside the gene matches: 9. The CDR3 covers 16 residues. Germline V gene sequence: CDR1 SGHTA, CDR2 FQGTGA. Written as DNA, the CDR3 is TGTGCCAGCAGCTTGGGGGCTAGCGGGGGCCAGGAGACCCAGTACTTC. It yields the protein CASSLGASGGQETQYF.